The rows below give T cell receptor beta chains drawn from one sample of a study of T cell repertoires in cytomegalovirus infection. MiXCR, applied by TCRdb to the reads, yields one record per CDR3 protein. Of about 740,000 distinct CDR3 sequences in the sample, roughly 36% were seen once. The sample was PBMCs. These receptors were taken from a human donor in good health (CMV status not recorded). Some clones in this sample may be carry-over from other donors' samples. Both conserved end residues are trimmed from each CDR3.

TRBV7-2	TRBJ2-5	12	ASSHGRTIATQY
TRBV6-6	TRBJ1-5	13	ASSRQGARNQPQH
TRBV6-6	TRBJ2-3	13	ASRNRGGLTDTQY
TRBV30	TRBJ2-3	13	AWSELVGSTDTQY
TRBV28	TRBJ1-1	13	ASSIRPTWGTEAF
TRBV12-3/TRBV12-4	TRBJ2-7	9	ASSLRNEQY
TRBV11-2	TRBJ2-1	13	ASSRTLGQFNEQF
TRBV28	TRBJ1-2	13	ATDRRDRTNYGYT
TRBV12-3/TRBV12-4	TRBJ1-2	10	ASSQPYDGYT
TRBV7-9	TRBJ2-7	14	ASSSAGRTGAYEQY